A single T cell receptor beta chain is shown here with its context. CDR3 size: 16 residues. V shed 0 bases and J shed 2 bases, with 14 bases lying between them. Germline CDR1 SGHVS, CDR2 FQNEAQ. These data originate in a study of CD8+ T cells in alopecia areata. Treatment indicated: oral pan-JAK inhibitor, 5-10 mg twice daily. RNA, once extracted, was reverse transcribed into cDNA for use as the sequencing template. This table comes from immunoSEQ multiplex PCR, and its TCRdb copy is limited to in-frame clones, with some not included. The repertoire consists of 210,000 or so clones, with 66% occurring once and the leading ten covering 0.95% to 1.5%.

The chain carries TRBV7-8 and TRBJ2-7; possible D gene TRBD2, 5 bases. This specimen was CD4+ T cells sorted from blood, taken at approximately week 44, from a patient treated with tofacitinib. This TCR was sampled from a human donor with alopecia areata. CDR3 loop: CASSLALGSETYEQYF. In DNA form, the CDR3 reads TGTGCCAGCAGCTTAGCGCTGGGTAGCGAGACCTACGAGCAGTACTTC.